This T cell receptor (beta chain) was captured by sequencing in a study of regulatory T cells in long-lasting Graves disease. Construction of the TCR beta libraries employed iRepertoire HTBI primers in conjunction with Arm-PCR of CDR3 regions. TCRdb reanalysed the multiplex PCR reads using MiXCR and keeps one entry per CDR3 protein. The data show about 620,000 distinct CDR3 sequences, with approximately 15% seen just once and 18% held by the top ten. Time point here: newly diagnosed GD, antithyroid drugs for less than 3 months. PBMC RNA served as the TCR library source. This clonotype was seen more than once but under ten times. V gave up 7 bases and J gave up 7 bases, with 17 bases separating them. The V gene's germline CDR1 is SNHLY and CDR2 FYNNEI. CDR3 length: 14 amino acids. The data also belong to a second study, concerning T cells in Graves' hyperthyroidism and ophthalmopathy.

The material sequenced was peripheral blood mononuclear cells (PBMCs), taken at new diagnosis, from a patient treated with antithyroid drugs. The TCR sequence derives from a woman aged 25 to 45 with Graves disease. The chain is built from TRBV2 and TRBJ2-1; a possible D gene is TRBD1 (6 bases). The CDR3 loop reads CASKGVASRNEQFF. CDR3 sequence (DNA): TGTGCCAGCAAGGGGGTAGCGAGTAGGAATGAGCAGTTCTTC.